These T cell receptor beta chains were read from a single sample in a study of blood T cell repertoires in COVID-19. TCRdb's table, derived via immunoSEQ multiplex PCR, lists solely in-frame clones and lacks some. Of more than 300,000 clones listed, 85% to 90% are singletons. Material: PBMCs or T cells enriched from blood (not recorded which). The receptors were gathered from a man aged 25-45 years who had recovered from COVID-19. Both conserved end residues are part of each CDR3. The order of the fields is V gene, J gene, clone size, CDR3 length, D gene, CDR3 DNA, CDR3 protein. D genes are given only for firm matches. The size of a clone is reported for some rows only, either as once, few or many, or as a class for expanded clones.

TRBV19,TRBJ2-1,once,16,-,TGTGCCAGTAGTATCTATGCACTACCCCACTACAATGAGCAGTTCTTC,CASSIYALPHYNEQFF
TRBV4-1,TRBJ2-5,once,16,TRBD2,TGCGCCAGCAGCTACGCACTAGCGGGAAGTAGAGAGACCCAGTACTTC,CASSYALAGSRETQYF
TRBV5-1,TRBJ2-2,-,16,-,TGCGCCAGCAGCTTGGCCGTCGGCAGGGGCACCGGGGAGCTGTTTTTT,CASSLAVGRGTGELFF
TRBV5-5,TRBJ2-3,-,16,-,TGTGCCAGCAGCTCTTCCCCAGGGATGGTGACAGATACGCAGTATTTT,CASSSSPGMVTDTQYF
TRBV24-1,TRBJ1-2,-,12,-,TGTGCCACACAGGGACCTAACTATGGCTACACCTTC,CATQGPNYGYTF
TRBV6-1,TRBJ2-1,-,16,TRBD2,TGTGCCAGCAGTGGATCGACTAGCGGGGTTAACAATGAGCAGTTCTTC,CASSGSTSGVNNEQFF
TRBV6-5,TRBJ1-6,-,16,-,TGTGCCAGCAGTTATTTTCAGCCGACTTATAATTCACCCCTCCACTTT,CASSYFQPTYNSPLHF
TRBV3-1/TRBV3-2,TRBJ2-5,-,14,-,TGTGCCAGCAGCCAAGCGGCGGGACGGGAGACCCAGTACTTC,CASSQAAGRETQYF
TRBV30,TRBJ2-7,-,14,TRBD2,TGTGCCTGGACTAGCGGGGGCAGTCCCTACGAGCAGTACTTC,CAWTSGGSPYEQYF
TRBV27,TRBJ2-1,-,17,TRBD2,TGTGCCAGCAGACCGGGACTAGCGGGAGGGCCGGTCCGTGAGCAGTTCTTC,CASRPGLAGGPVREQFF
TRBV5-1,TRBJ2-2,once,15,TRBD1,TGCGCCAGCAGGTCGGGACAGGGGAACACCGGGGAGCTGTTTTTT,CASRSGQGNTGELFF
TRBV6-1,TRBJ1-5,-,16,-,TGTGCCAGCAGTGTCCACAGGGAGTATAGCAATCAGCCCCAGCATTTT,CASSVHREYSNQPQHF
TRBV5-1,TRBJ1-2,-,14,TRBD1,TGCGCCAGCAGCCCGGGACAGGGGGCTAATGGCTACACCTTC,CASSPGQGANGYTF
TRBV3-1/TRBV3-2,TRBJ2-7,-,15,-,TGTGCCAGCAGCCGTGGGGGCCAGAGCACCTACGAGCAGTACTTC,CASSRGGQSTYEQYF
TRBV7-2,TRBJ1-2,-,17,-,TGTGCCAGCAGCTTAGCGATTCCCAGGGGAGAGGGCTATGGCTACACCTTC,CASSLAIPRGEGYGYTF
TRBV6-4,TRBJ1-3,-,14,-,TGTGCCAGGGCCTGGGCCCCCTCTGGAAACACCATATATTTT,CARAWAPSGNTIYF
TRBV11-2,TRBJ2-2,-,18,TRBD2,TGTGCCAGCAGCTTAGGCCCTAGCGGGAGGGCCTTGACCAGGGAGCTGTTTTTT,CASSLGPSGRALTRELFF
TRBV11-2,TRBJ1-2,-,14,-,TGTGCCAGCAGCCATAACAGGGTTGATCTTGGCTACACCTTC,CASSHNRVDLGYTF
TRBV10-3,TRBJ2-3,-,16,TRBD2,TGTGCCATCAGTGAGTCACTAGCGGGGGTGACAGATACGCAGTATTTT,CAISESLAGVTDTQYF
TRBV27,TRBJ2-1,-,14,TRBD2,TGTGCCAGCAGTTTGCGGGGGGGCCTCAATGAGCAGTTCTTC,CASSLRGGLNEQFF